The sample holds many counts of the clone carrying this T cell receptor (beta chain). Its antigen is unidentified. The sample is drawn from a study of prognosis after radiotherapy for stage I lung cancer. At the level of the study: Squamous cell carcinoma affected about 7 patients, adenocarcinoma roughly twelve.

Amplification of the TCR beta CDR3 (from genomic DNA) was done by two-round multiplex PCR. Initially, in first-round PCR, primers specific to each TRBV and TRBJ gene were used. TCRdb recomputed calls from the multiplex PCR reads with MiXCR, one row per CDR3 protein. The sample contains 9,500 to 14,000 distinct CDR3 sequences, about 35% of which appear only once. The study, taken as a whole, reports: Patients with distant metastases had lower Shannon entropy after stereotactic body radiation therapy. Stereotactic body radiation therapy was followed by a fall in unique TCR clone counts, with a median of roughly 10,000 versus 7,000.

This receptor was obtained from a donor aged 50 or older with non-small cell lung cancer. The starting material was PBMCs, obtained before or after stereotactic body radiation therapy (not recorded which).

DNA for the CDR3: TGTGCCAGCAGGACCCCGGGACTAGCGGGGACGACCCAGTACTTC. This codes for CASRTPGLAGTTQYF. The V and J genes are TRBV25-1 and TRBJ2-5; 13 bases align to TRBD2. Germline V lookup: CDR1 MGHDK, CDR2 SYGVNS. Trimming removed 6 bases from V and 7 bases from J; junction bases left unmatched: 8. The CDR3 totals 15 residues.